This T cell receptor (beta chain) was sequenced during a study of naive and memory T cell subsets. Alpha and beta libraries were amplified separately from the second PCR onward. An equimolar mix of two oligonucleotides served as the beta constant-region primer for TRBC1 and TRBC2. Ligated cDNA was amplified by four rounds of PCR with nested alpha and beta constant-region primers and SP2. MiXCR, run by TCRdb on the UMI-ligation and nested PCR reads, gives a single entry per CDR3 protein. The sample yields under 150,000 distinct CDR3 sequences, more than 15% seen once. Study findings and constraints: Diversity fell and Gini index rose from naive through CM, EM, EMRA. In naive cells, over 90% of TCR sequences were seen only once. Naive repertoires, especially CD8, held a few larger clonotypes, possibly memory cells re-expressing CD45RA. RNA-based TCR counts may shift with T cell activation and differentiation.

The V and J ends lost 6 bases and 12 bases, in that order; junction bases with no gene match: 13. In germline, CDR1 is DFQATT, CDR2 SNEGSKA (reference sequence). The CDR3 runs 15 residues. Turning to this clonotype: Its antigen is unidentified.

The specimen was naive CD8+ T cells from blood. The receptor was isolated from a human donor in good health. The V and J genes are TRBV20-1 and TRBJ2-1; 14 positions match TRBD2. The DNA for the CDR3 is TGCAGTGCGGTCCCTCGGGGACTAGCGGGAGATGTGCAGTTCTTC. Its translation: CSAVPRGLAGDVQFF.